Listed below are T cell receptor beta chains from one sample, sequenced in a study of control samples from healthy donors and cancer patients. Assay: immunoSEQ multiplex PCR; the TCRdb copy retains only in-frame clones and omits some. This sample carries 190,000 or so clones, 85% to 95% of them seen once, and the ten largest clones take roughly 1.5%. The sequenced sample consisted of blood. These receptors originate from a man aged 18 to 30 in good health. Both conserved end residues are part of each CDR3. The order of the fields is clone size, D gene, J gene, V gene, CDR3 DNA, CDR3 protein. A D gene is named only where the DNA matches it firmly. Some rows mark clone size as missing; the rest say once, few, many or name a class of expanded clone.

-	-	TRBJ2-3	TRBV7-3	TGTGCCAGCAGCCGAGGCCAAGGGAGTAGCACAGATACGCAGTATTTT	CASSRGQGSSTDTQYF
-	-	TRBJ2-6	TRBV19	TGTGCCAGTAGTATTCTGAGCTCTGGGGCCAACGTCCTGACTTTC	CASSILSSGANVLTF
once	-	TRBJ1-4	TRBV19	TGTGCCAGTAAAATGACGGCAACTAATGAAAAACTGTTTTTT	CASKMTATNEKLFF
-	-	TRBJ1-2	TRBV12-3/TRBV12-4	TGTGCCAGCAGTTTAAGCGGATTCTATGGCTACACCTTC	CASSLSGFYGYTF
-	-	TRBJ2-7	TRBV6-5	TGTGCCAGCAGTTACTCTGGTGAGCAGTACTTC	CASSYSGEQYF
-	-	TRBJ2-3	TRBV10-3	TGTGCCATCAGTGAGCCAAGGGTGCGGCTCGATTCTGCAGATACGCAGTATTTT	CAISEPRVRLDSADTQYF
once	TRBD1	TRBJ2-2	TRBV10-3	TGTGCCATCGGGACAGGGAACACCGGGGAGCTGTTTTTT	CAIGTGNTGELFF
-	TRBD1	TRBJ1-2	TRBV6-5	TGTGCCAGCAGTAACCAACAGGGGAAGAGCGGCTACACCTTC	CASSNQQGKSGYTF
-	TRBD1	TRBJ1-1	TRBV18	TGTGCCAGCTCACCCAACGGACAGGGGAATCCTGAAGCTTTCTTT	CASSPNGQGNPEAFF
-	-	TRBJ1-5	TRBV10-3	TGTGCCATCAGTGAAGTTGGGCCTGATCAGCCCCAGCATTTT	CAISEVGPDQPQHF
-	TRBD2	TRBJ2-5	TRBV5-4	TGTGCCAGCAGCTTGAAAACTAGCGGACAAGAGACCCAGTACTTC	CASSLKTSGQETQYF
-	-	TRBJ1-3	TRBV6-1	TGTGCCAGCAGCGAGGAAAACACCATATATTTT	CASSEENTIYF
-	-	TRBJ1-1	TRBV5-1	TGCGCCAGCAGCTTGTATGGGGGGGAGAACACTGAAGCTTTCTTT	CASSLYGGENTEAFF
-	-	TRBJ2-6	TRBV11-2	TGTGCCAGCAGCGCCCGGACACTTTTCAACTCTGGGGCCAACGTCCTGACTTTC	CASSARTLFNSGANVLTF
-	TRBD2	TRBJ2-3	TRBV29-1	TGCAGCGTTGAGAGCGGGAGGCGTAGAGATACGCAGTATTTT	CSVESGRRRDTQYF
-	TRBD2	TRBJ2-3	TRBV7-6	TGTGCCAGCAGCTTAGGGGGACTAGCTAGCACAGATACGCAGTATTTT	CASSLGGLASTDTQYF
-	-	TRBJ2-2	TRBV9	TGTGCCAGCAGCCCGGGGGACCGGGGGAGGAACGGGGAGCTGTTTTTT	CASSPGDRGRNGELFF
-	-	TRBJ1-1	TRBV20-1	TGCAGTGCTACCTCCTACACTGAAGCTTTCTTT	CSATSYTEAFF
-	-	TRBJ1-1	TRBV30	TGTGCCTGGAGCGAGGGGAGAGGGGCTTTCTTT	CAWSEGRGAFF
-	-	TRBJ2-7	TRBV2	TGTGCCAGCAGTGGGGAGTTTTGGGAGCAGTACTTC	CASSGEFWEQYF
-	-	TRBJ1-5	TRBV6-6	TGTGCCAGCAGTAAAACAGCGGCGGGCAATCAGCCCCAGCATTTT	CASSKTAAGNQPQHF
-	TRBD1	TRBJ2-7	TRBV6-2/TRBV6-3	TGTGCCAGCAGCCCTAAAAACAGGGGGTGGGAGCAGTACTTC	CASSPKNRGWEQYF
-	-	TRBJ2-7	TRBV25-1	TGTGCCAGCAGTGAATACAGAAGCTCCTACGAGCAGTACTTC	CASSEYRSSYEQYF
-	-	TRBJ1-2	TRBV5-1	TGCGCCAGCAGCTTGGTAGCAGCAAACTATGGCTACACCTTC	CASSLVAANYGYTF
-	-	TRBJ1-5	TRBV24-1	TGTGCCACCAGTGATGGGGCTTATCAGCCCCAGCATTTT	CATSDGAYQPQHF
-	-	TRBJ1-2	TRBV5-1	TGCGCCAGCAGCCCCCGGGACGGCTACTATGGCTACACCTTC	CASSPRDGYYGYTF
-	-	TRBJ1-5	TRBV19	TGTGCCAGTAGTATAGCCGACAGCAATCAGCCCCAGCATTTT	CASSIADSNQPQHF
-	-	TRBJ1-2	TRBV6-1	TGTGCCAGCAGTGAAGGTGGACTGGACTATGGCTACACCTTC	CASSEGGLDYGYTF
-	-	TRBJ1-2	TRBV29-1	TGCAGCGTTGAAGGGCAGGTCTATGGCTACACCTTC	CSVEGQVYGYTF
few	-	TRBJ2-3	TRBV5-6	TGTGCCAGCAGCTTGTTCCGCGGGGGCCCCGGGGCAGATACGCAGTATTTT	CASSLFRGGPGADTQYF
-	TRBD1	TRBJ1-2	TRBV6-6	TGTGCCAGCAGCAGCCGGACAGGGGGCTATGGCTACACCTTC	CASSSRTGGYGYTF
-	-	TRBJ1-1	TRBV5-6	TGTGCCAGCAGCTTGGGAGGTCTTGCTGAAGCTTTCTTT	CASSLGGLAEAFF
-	-	TRBJ1-1	TRBV30	TGTGCCTGGAGAACCACGGGAAACACTGAAGCTTTCTTT	CAWRTTGNTEAFF
-	TRBD1	TRBJ1-1	TRBV3-1/TRBV3-2	TGTGCCAGCAGCTACCGGGACAGGGATGATGAAGCTTTCTTT	CASSYRDRDDEAFF
-	TRBD1	TRBJ1-3	TRBV7-9	TGTGCCAGCAGCCCGGGACAGGCCTCTGGAAACACCATATATTTT	CASSPGQASGNTIYF
-	-	TRBJ2-1	TRBV3-1/TRBV3-2	TGTGCCAGCAGCCGGGCGGTGGGGAATGAGCAGTTCTTC	CASSRAVGNEQFF
-	-	TRBJ2-3	TRBV7-9	TGTGCCAGCAGCATAGGCGCAGATACGCAGTATTTT	CASSIGADTQYF
-	-	TRBJ2-5	TRBV2	TGTGCCAGCAGGCAGGAGGAGACCCAGTACTTC	CASRQEETQYF
-	-	TRBJ2-7	TRBV3-1/TRBV3-2	TGTGCCAGCAGCCCCGTCGGGGGGCCCTACGAGCAGTACTTC	CASSPVGGPYEQYF
-	-	TRBJ1-1	TRBV30	TGTGCCTGGAGTGTTAACACTGAAGCTTTCTTT	CAWSVNTEAFF